These 21 T cell receptor beta chains were sequenced from one sample in a study of cytomegalovirus exposure and HLA in healthy donors. A multiplex PCR was run with 60 Vbeta primers and 13 Jbeta primers. Profiled with immunoSEQ multiplex PCR; TCRdb holds only in-frame clones, not every one. The top ten hold approximately 2.9% of the sample, which has 150,000 to 200,000 clones, about four fifths seen once. Sequences were obtained from PBMCs. The source is a female donor in good health and CMV-seronegative.

The CDR3 is CASSGSGQQNTEAFF. CDR3 sequence (DNA): TGTGCCAGCAGCGGTTCAGGACAGCAGAACACTGAAGCTTTCTTT. V gene TRBV7-8 combines with J gene TRBJ1-1, with D perhaps TRBD1 (6 bases). CDR1 SGHVS and CDR2 FQNEAQ come from the germline V gene. With 5 bases removed from V and 1 base from J, the gap between germline ends came to 14 bases. The CDR3 totals 15 residues.

The chain combines TRBV5-1 with TRBJ1-5; no clear D gene. The germline gives CDR1 SGHRS, CDR2 YFSETQ. CDR3 size: 16 residues. The V and J ends lost 2 bases and 0 bases respectively, with 12 bases between them. As DNA, the CDR3 is TGCGCCAGCAGCTTAGGATCCGGAGGTAGCAATCAGCCCCAGCATTTT. It specifies CASSLGSGGSNQPQHF. Complete variable domain (other parts from reference TRBV5-1 and TRBJ1-5): KAGVTQTPRYLIKTRGQQVTLSCSPISGHRSVSWYQQTPGQGLQFLFEYFSETQRNKGNFPGRFSGRQFSNSRSEMNVSTLELGDSALYLCASSLGSGGSNQPQHFGDGTRLSIL.

This sequence joins TRBV6-5 and TRBJ2-1; D call uncertain. Germline V gene data show CDR1 as MNHEY and CDR2 as SVGAGI. This CDR3 has 15 amino acids. The ends were cut back, 5 bases at V and 5 bases at J, with 16 bases in the middle. CDR3 sequence (DNA): TGTGCCAGCAGTCCGGTGCCCCCTTCGCACAATGAGCAGTTCTTC. Its protein is CASSPVPPSHNEQFF.

The gene calls are TRBV19 and TRBJ2-2; 8 nucleotides match TRBD1. With 7 bases clipped from V and 5 bases from J, the junction kept 9 bases outside the gene matches. Germline loops: CDR1 LNHDA, CDR2 SQIVND (reference sequence). The CDR3 has 15 amino acids. This CDR3 is CASNLRTGRTGELFF. CDR3 DNA sequence: TGTGCCAGTAACCTAAGGACAGGGAGGACCGGGGAGCTGTTTTTT. Supplemented by reference TRBV19 and TRBJ2-2, the full variable domain reads DGGITQSPKYLFRKEGQNVTLSCEQNLNHDAMYWYRQDPGQGLRLIYYSQIVNDFQKGDIAEGYSVSREKKESFPLTVTSAQKNPTAFYLCASNLRTGRTGELFFGEGSRLTVL.

This clone was counted between two and nine times. The rearrangement uses TRBV7-2 and TRBJ2-7; 9 positions match TRBD2. Unmatched junction bases numbered 3, after V lost 5 bases and J lost 4 bases. CDR3 length equals 13 residues. Germline-derived CDR1 and CDR2 are SGHTA and FQGNSA. Here the CDR3 DNA reads TGTGCCAGCAGCCATAGCGGGAGTTACGAGCAGTACTTC. It is translated as CASSHSGSYEQYF.

The chain links TRBV7-3 to TRBJ2-1; 8 bases are a match to TRBD2. The CDR3 runs 13 residues. V was clipped by 5 bases and J by 7 bases; unmatched bases: 4. Germline loops: CDR1 SGHTA, CDR2 FQGTGA. CDR3 amino acids: CASSLGTRNEQFF. The CDR3, as DNA: TGTGCCAGCAGCCTGGGGACTAGGAATGAGCAGTTCTTC.

Only a few counts were recorded for this clone. This chain joins TRBV10-3 and TRBJ2-5; D uncertain. With 0 bases removed from V and 2 bases from J, the gap between germline ends came to 7 bases. Germline V gene data show CDR1 as ENHRY and CDR2 as SYGVKD. The CDR3 has 14 residues. The DNA for the CDR3 is TGTGCCATCAGTGAGTCGCTGGCACAAGAGACCCAGTACTTC. It translates to CAISESLAQETQYF.

The count of this clone is one. CDR3 protein: CASSYDGGLDTQYF. The CDR3 coding sequence is TGTGCCAGCAGTTACGACGGGGGGCTGGATACGCAGTATTTT. J is TRBJ2-3 and V is TRBV6-5; D might be TRBD2 (7 bases). From germline, CDR1 is MNHEY and CDR2 SVGAGI. The V and J ends lost 2 bases and 6 bases respectively, with 12 bases between them. This CDR3 region has 14 residues.

This clone was seen once. The chain couples TRBV14 to TRBJ2-3, with TRBD2 identical over 8 bases. The germline V gene has CDR1 SGHDN and CDR2 FVKESK. CDR3 size: 17 residues. The V and J ends lost 3 bases and 5 bases, in that order; junction bases with no gene match: 13. DNA of the CDR3: TGTGCCAGCAGCCACCTTGTACGGGAGGGCCGGAAAGATACGCAGTATTTT. Translated: CASSHLVREGRKDTQYF.

V gene TRBV12-5 combines with J gene TRBJ2-2, with a weak D call TRBD1 (6 bases). The CDR3 runs to 15 residues. Germline CDR1 is LGHNT and CDR2 is FRNRAP. V was cut by 7 bases and J by 0 bases, with 12 bases left in between. Here the CDR3 reads CASVSTGANTGELFF. The CDR3 DNA sequence: TGTGCTAGTGTCTCGACAGGAGCGAACACCGGGGAGCTGTTTTTT.

This chain uses TRBV7-9 with TRBJ2-1, with TRBD2 identical over 12 bases. V lost 6 bases, J lost 14 bases, and 14 bases stayed unmatched. CDR1 and CDR2 (germline): SEHNR, FQNEAQ (reference sequence). This CDR3 comprises 15 residues. CDR3 protein: CASRSSPLAGGLEFF. CDR3 bases: TGTGCCAGCAGATCCTCCCCCCTAGCGGGAGGGTTGGAGTTCTTC.

The CDR3 DNA reads TGTGCCAGCAGCTTGGCAGGGGCAGAAGGGGAGCTGTTTTTT. Protein product: CASSLAGAEGELFF. The chain uses TRBV5-4 and TRBJ2-2; TRBD1 is a possible D gene (6 bases). V was trimmed by 0 bases and J by 8 bases, leaving 11 bases between them. CDR3 length: 14 amino acids. Germline CDR1 SGHNT, CDR2 YYREEE (reference sequence).

This clone has just one count. The chain is built from TRBV7-2 and TRBJ2-3, with TRBD2 matching 8 bases. Germline V CDR1 and CDR2: SGHTA, FQGNSA. The CDR3 runs 14 residues. The V segment lost 9 bases and the J segment 2 bases; nucleotides outside the gene matches: 7. CDR3: CARGRGDNTDTQYF. The DNA of the CDR3 is TGTGCCAGAGGGCGGGGGGATAACACAGATACGCAGTATTTT.

This chain uses TRBV5-5 with TRBJ2-7; D is perhaps TRBD2 (6 bases). Germline V gives CDR1 SGHKS, CDR2 YYEKEE (reference sequence). V lost 4 bases and J 5 bases, leaving 13 bases between the germline ends. This CDR3 contains 13 residues. The CDR3: CASSNQGLDEQYF. The CDR3 DNA reads TGTGCCAGCAGCAACCAGGGACTTGACGAGCAGTACTTC.

The chain is built from TRBV18 and TRBJ2-2, with 13 positions matching TRBD2. This CDR3 is built from 17 residues. V lost 4 bases and J lost 0; bases outside the gene matches: 2. Germline-derived CDR1 and CDR2 are KGHSH and LQKENI. This chain's CDR3 is CASSLGLAGSNTGELFF. The CDR3 DNA sequence: TGTGCCAGCTCACTGGGACTAGCGGGATCGAACACCGGGGAGCTGTTTTTT. Variable domain in full (rest from reference TRBV18 and TRBJ2-2): NAGVMQNPRHLVRRRGQEARLRCSPMKGHSHVYWYRQLPEEGLKFMVYLQKENIIDESGMPKERFSAEFPKEGPSILRIQQVVRGDSAAYFCASSLGLAGSNTGELFFGEGSRLTVL.

The gene calls are TRBV6-5 and TRBJ2-7; 7 bases match TRBD1. Trimming took 5 bases from V and 8 from J; bases not matched to a gene: 6. CDR1 is MNHEY, CDR2 SVGAGI, per germline. The CDR3 spans 12 residues. The CDR3 DNA reads as TGTGCCAGCAGTCCCGGGGACAGTCAGCAGTACTTC. As protein: CASSPGDSQQYF.

The chain uses TRBV5-1 and TRBJ2-3; 7 positions match TRBD1. The CDR3 contains 16 residues. With 4 bases clipped from V and 0 bases from J, the junction kept 8 bases outside the gene matches. Germline CDR1 is SGHRS and CDR2 is YFSETQ. The CDR3 region is CASSVQGVSSTDTQYF. The DNA for the CDR3 is TGCGCCAGCAGCGTTCAGGGGGTTTCGAGCACAGATACGCAGTATTTT.

V is TRBV29-1 and J is TRBJ1-1; D remains ambiguous. Trimming stripped 1 base from V and 4 bases from J, with 10 bases between. CDR3 length: 13 amino acids. Germline V CDR1 and CDR2: SQVTM, ANQGSEA. The chain's CDR3 is CSVEGITITEAFF. For the CDR3, the DNA is TGCAGCGTTGAAGGAATAACAATCACTGAAGCTTTCTTT.

This rearrangement joins TRBV7-8 to TRBJ2-4, with TRBD2 identical over 11 bases. CDR3 size: 18 residues. The germline V gene has CDR1 SGHVS and CDR2 FQNEAQ. The junction had 9 bases not matched to a gene; V was cut back by 5 bases and J by 0 bases. This chain's CDR3 is CASSNKGLAVLAKNIQYF. In DNA form, the CDR3 reads TGTGCCAGCAGCAACAAGGGACTAGCGGTACTAGCCAAAAACATTCAGTACTTC.

A single count supports this clone. CDR3 protein: CASRSTLSGEQFF. CDR3 DNA: TGTGCCAGCCGTTCAACCCTATCGGGGGAGCAGTTCTTC. The V call is TRBV11-3, the J call TRBJ2-1; D is perhaps TRBD2 (5 bases). The V end lost 8 bases, the J end lost 10 bases, and 18 bases lay between the germline ends. CDR1 SGHNT and CDR2 YENEEA come from the germline V gene. The CDR3 has 13 amino acids.

The chain is built from TRBV19 and TRBJ1-1; D gene ambiguous. V was trimmed by 1 base and J by 1 base, leaving 10 bases between them. Germline CDR1 and CDR2: LNHDA and SQIVND (reference sequence). This CDR3 is 15 amino acids long. DNA for the CDR3: TGTGCCAGTAGTATAGGAGGTTTAGCGAACACTGAAGCTTTCTTT. It is translated as CASSIGGLANTEAFF.